Below are 26 T cell receptor beta chains sequenced from a single sample in a study of CD8+ T cells in alopecia areata. In each case, RNA was isolated and then reverse transcribed into cDNA as the sequencing template. This table comes from immunoSEQ multiplex PCR, and its TCRdb copy is limited to in-frame clones, with some not included. Counted here are under 150,000 clones, 40% to 55% occurring once; the ten biggest clones make up 10% to 13%. Source material: NKG2D-low CD8+ T cells sorted from blood. The receptors were gathered from a human donor with alopecia areata.

The chain joins TRBV2 to TRBJ1-1; no clear D. The CDR3 length is 12 residues. Trimming removed 7 bases at V and 4 bases at J, with 10 bases between. Germline V gene data show CDR1 as SNHLY and CDR2 as FYNNEI. The CDR3 DNA is TGTGCCAGCATGGAGGCAGTCACTGAAGCTTTCTTT. Residues: CASMEAVTEAFF.

This clone was seen once. The V gene is TRBV6-5, the J gene TRBJ1-1, with a possible D match to TRBD1 (5 bases). With 4 bases removed from V and 6 bases from J, the gap between germline ends came to 9 bases. This CDR3 spans 12 amino acids. Germline CDR1 and CDR2: MNHEY and SVGAGI. The CDR3 DNA reads TGTGCCAGCAGTTCCCAGGGACCTGAAGCTTTCTTT. Translated: CASSSQGPEAFF.

The CDR3 is CSVEDEGTGDYEQYF. CDR3 coding DNA: TGCAGCGTTGAAGATGAAGGGACAGGGGACTACGAGCAGTACTTC. V usage is TRBV29-1 and J usage is TRBJ2-5, with 10 bases that match TRBD1. The DNA end favors TRBJ2-7, so the J call may be wrong. CDR3 size: 15 residues. The germline CDR1 and CDR2 sequences are SQVTM and ANQGSEA.

The chain links TRBV9 to TRBJ1-1; D not resolved. The CDR3 has 16 residues. V gave up 4 bases and J gave up 0 bases, with 16 bases separating them. The V gene's germline CDR1 is SGDLS and CDR2 YYNGEE. This CDR3 reads CASSPSEGRMNTEAFF. The CDR3 coding sequence is TGTGCCAGCAGCCCCTCCGAGGGCAGGATGAACACTGAAGCTTTCTTT.

The chain couples TRBV15 to TRBJ2-1; D is undetermined. Trimming removed 3 bases at V and 0 bases at J, with 3 bases between. CDR3 length: 13 amino acids. CDR1 LNHNV and CDR2 YYDKDF come from the germline V gene (reference sequence). This chain's CDR3 is CATSSSSYNEQFF. DNA for the CDR3: TGTGCCACCAGCAGTAGCTCCTACAATGAGCAGTTCTTC. Supplemented by reference TRBV15 and TRBJ2-1, the full variable domain reads DAMVIQNPRYQVTQFGKPVTLSCSQTLNHNVMYWYQQKSSQAPKLLFHYYDKDFNNEADTPDNFQSRRPNTSFCFLDIRSPGLGDTAMYLCATSSSSYNEQFFGPGTRLTVL.

CDR3 in DNA: TGCGCCAGCAGCCTCGGGACTGGCAATGAGCAGTTCTTC. This sequence encodes CASSLGTGNEQFF. The chain links TRBV4-3 to TRBJ2-1, with D possibly TRBD2 on 6 matching bases. Trimming took 4 bases from V and 6 from J, leaving 10 bases between them. This CDR3 comprises 13 residues. CDR1 LGHNA and CDR2 YSLEER come from the germline V gene.

The gene calls are TRBV29-1 and TRBJ2-1; D could derive from TRBD1 or TRBD2 (5 bases each). In germline, CDR1 is SQVTM, CDR2 ANQGSEA. V gave up 0 bases and J gave up 0 bases, with 9 bases separating them. The CDR3 runs 15 residues. CDR3 coding DNA: TGCAGCGTTGAAGATGCAGGGAGCTCCTACAATGAGCAGTTCTTC. Translation: CSVEDAGSSYNEQFF.

This clone is a singleton in its sample. The rearrangement uses TRBV5-1 and TRBJ1-1; D is possibly TRBD1 (5 bases). The CDR3 loop spans 14 amino acids. Germline assignment: CDR1 SGHRS and CDR2 YFSETQ. V lost 0 bases to trimming and J lost 4 bases, with 10 bases between them. CDR3 in amino acids: CASSLGRDVTEAFF. Here the CDR3 DNA reads TGCGCCAGCAGCTTGGGGAGGGACGTCACTGAAGCTTTCTTT. Complete variable domain (other parts from reference TRBV5-1 and TRBJ1-1): KAGVTQTPRYLIKTRGQQVTLSCSPISGHRSVSWYQQTPGQGLQFLFEYFSETQRNKGNFPGRFSGRQFSNSRSEMNVSTLELGDSALYLCASSLGRDVTEAFFGQGTRLTVV.

This clone was observed a single time. The rearrangement links TRBV6-5 to TRBJ2-1; D is perhaps TRBD1 or TRBD2 (5 bases each). The CDR3 consists of 14 residues. In germline, CDR1 is MNHEY, CDR2 SVGAGI. V dropped 5 bases and J dropped 9 bases, with 17 bases sitting between them. The CDR3 spells CASSQSGTGSEQFF. Here the CDR3 DNA reads TGTGCCAGCAGTCAATCCGGGACGGGAAGTGAGCAGTTCTTC.

CDR3 DNA: TGTGCCAGCAGTTACTCGAACCAGCCTCCTGAGCTGTTTTTT. Translating it yields CASSYSNQPPELFF. The chain recombines TRBV6-5 with TRBJ2-2; D gene uncertain. Per the germline V gene, CDR1 is MNHEY and CDR2 is SVGAGI. This CDR3 region has 14 residues. Trimming took off 0 bases at V and 11 bases at J, with 13 bases between the two ends.

Comment on this clone: Other DNA sequences in this sample translate to the same CDR3. The rearrangement uses TRBV2 and TRBJ2-1; D remains unclear. This CDR3 has 10 amino acids. Trimming took off 2 bases at V and 9 bases at J, with 2 bases between the two ends. Germline V CDR1 and CDR2: SNHLY, FYNNEI. CDR3 sequence reads: CASSESEQFF. CDR3 DNA sequence: TGTGCCAGCAGTGAAAGTGAGCAGTTCTTC.

The V gene is TRBV2, the J gene TRBJ2-3, with D perhaps being TRBD1 or TRBD2 (6 bases each). Trimming shortened V by 7 bases and J by 5 bases, and 16 bases separated the two germline ends. The germline V gene has CDR1 SNHLY and CDR2 FYNNEI. The CDR3 length is 14 residues. The CDR3 here is CASNKGGEVDTQYF. The CDR3 DNA is TGTGCCAGCAACAAGGGGGGAGAAGTAGATACGCAGTATTTT.

V gene TRBV27 combines with J gene TRBJ2-2; D remains unclear. CDR1 is MNHEY, CDR2 SMNVEV, per germline (reference sequence). This CDR3 has 12 residues. V gave up 3 bases and J gave up 7 bases, with 6 bases separating them. In DNA, the CDR3 is TGTGCCAGCAGTTTTCTCGACGGGGAGCTGTTTTTT. Its translation: CASSFLDGELFF.

A few counts support this clone. This chain joins TRBV29-1 and TRBJ2-3; no clear D gene. The CDR3 is 15 amino acids. Trimming took 1 base from V and 0 from J, leaving 11 bases between them. Germline V gives CDR1 SQVTM, CDR2 ANQGSEA. The CDR3 DNA is TGCAGCGTTGAAGGAGGCGGCGCTAGCACAGATACGCAGTATTTT. Amino acids: CSVEGGGASTDTQYF.

The V and J genes are TRBV30 and TRBJ2-1; D is possibly TRBD2 (5 bases). CDR1 and CDR2 (germline): GTSNPN, SVGIG (reference sequence). The CDR3 runs to 11 residues. Trimming stripped 5 bases from V and 4 bases from J, with 6 bases between. The CDR3: CAWGGYNEQFF. The CDR3 nucleotides read TGTGCCTGGGGAGGATACAATGAGCAGTTCTTC.

CDR3 loop: CSALGGSYNEQFF. The CDR3 nucleotides read TGCAGCGCCCTGGGGGGCTCCTACAATGAGCAGTTCTTC. The chain links TRBV29-1 to TRBJ2-1, with D possibly matching TRBD2 (6 bases). V was trimmed by 7 bases and J by 0 bases, leaving 10 bases between them. CDR1 and CDR2 (germline): SQVTM, ANQGSEA. The CDR3 has 13 amino acids.

This clone was detected only a few times. The J gene is TRBJ2-5, the V gene TRBV5-1; 8 bases line up with TRBD1. Per the germline V gene, CDR1 is SGHRS and CDR2 is YFSETQ. Losses at the gene ends were 0 bases for V and 1 base for J; bases not matched to a gene: 2. The CDR3 runs to 15 residues. The CDR3 region is CASSLGTGLQETQYF. The CDR3 DNA follows: TGCGCCAGCAGCTTGGGGACAGGGCTCCAAGAGACCCAGTACTTC.

This clone occurred a few times. This chain uses TRBV29-1 with TRBJ2-7, with 8 bases aligning to TRBD1. After removal of 6 bases from V and 6 bases from J, the junction contained 7 bases not matched to a gene. The germline V gene encodes CDR1 SQVTM and CDR2 ANQGSEA. This CDR3 is built from 12 residues. Here the CDR3 reads CSVPGRGPEQYF. CDR3 coding DNA: TGCAGCGTCCCTGGCAGGGGGCCCGAGCAGTACTTC.

CDR3 in DNA: TGTGCCAGCAGCTCCTTCGGGAACCAGCCCCAGCATTTT. This gives the protein CASSSFGNQPQHF. The chain uses TRBV7-8 and TRBJ1-5; the D is unclear. V was pared by 4 bases and J by 7 bases, with 11 bases between. This CDR3 is built from 13 residues. CDR1 is SGHVS and CDR2 is FQNEAQ in the germline V gene.

The chain couples TRBV27 to TRBJ1-5; TRBD1 is a possible D gene (5 bases). The V end lost 2 bases, the J end lost 6 bases, and 8 bases lay between the germline ends. Germline V gene lookup returns CDR1 MNHEY and CDR2 SMNVEV (reference sequence). CDR3 length: 13 residues. This CDR3 is CASSLRGSQPQHF. As DNA, the CDR3 is TGTGCCAGCAGTTTAAGGGGTAGTCAGCCCCAGCATTTT.

The chain carries TRBV10-2 and TRBJ2-2, with D uncertain. Germline V gives CDR1 WSHSY, CDR2 SAAADI. There are 11 residues in the CDR3. The V end was cut by 6 bases, the J end by 5 bases, with 4 bases between. In DNA form, the CDR3 reads TGCGCCAGCAGCGATACCGGGGAGCTGTTTTTT. Its translation is CASSDTGELFF.

The CDR3 sequence: CASSHPSGTASYEQYF. The CDR3 nucleotides are TGCGCCAGCAGCCATCCCTCCGGGACAGCGTCCTACGAGCAGTACTTC. The chain carries TRBV4-1 and TRBJ2-7, with 7 bases lining up with TRBD1. The CDR3 spans 16 residues. V shed 3 bases and J 1 base; nucleotides not matched to a gene: 9. CDR1 and CDR2 (germline): MGHRA, YSYEKL.

This clone was seen more than once but under ten times. The J gene is TRBJ2-1, the V gene TRBV2, with a weak D call TRBD2 (5 bases). The ends were cut back, 6 bases at V and 0 bases at J, with 15 bases in the middle. This CDR3 has 16 amino acids. CDR1 and CDR2 from the germline V gene are SNHLY and FYNNEI. In nucleotides, the CDR3 is TGTGCCAGCAGACCCACCGACACTAGCTCCTACAATGAGCAGTTCTTC. Translating it yields CASRPTDTSSYNEQFF.

The chain uses TRBV30 and TRBJ2-5; D is ambiguous. Germline V gene sequence: CDR1 GTSNPN, CDR2 SVGIG (reference sequence). This CDR3 is built from 10 residues. The ends were cut back, 3 bases at V and 5 bases at J, with 4 bases in the middle. The CDR3 loop is CAWRAETQYF. The CDR3 DNA reads as TGTGCCTGGAGGGCGGAGACCCAGTACTTC.

This clone was seen a handful of times. V and J are TRBV7-9 and TRBJ2-3; 8 positions match TRBD2. The CDR3 spans 14 residues. CDR1 is SEHNR, CDR2 FQNEAQ, per germline (reference sequence). V dropped 11 bases and J dropped 4; count of bases not matched to a gene: 11. CDR3 coding DNA: TGTGCCCACTGGCGCGGGGGGCTCCCAGATACGCAGTATTTT. It encodes CAHWRGGLPDTQYF.

Concerning this clone itself: Within the sample, other DNA sequences also encode this same CDR3. The chain combines TRBV2 with TRBJ2-7; D gene unclear. V lost 8 bases and J lost 5, with 7 bases in between. Germline lookup yields CDR1 SNHLY and CDR2 FYNNEI. This CDR3 has 10 residues. For the CDR3, the DNA is TGTGCCAGCCGAGGAAACGAGCAGTACTTC. As protein: CASRGNEQYF.